The source of this T cell receptor beta chain is a study of blood T cells in healthy people across ages. V lost 7 bases to trimming and J lost 9 bases; unmatched junction nucleotides: 15. Germline CDR1 and CDR2: LNHNV and YYDKDF (reference sequence). The CDR3 consists of 15 residues. The authors isolated at least 6 million PBMCs per sample. Primers used in a second PCR of roughly 6 to 12 cycles were a sample-barcoded 5' primer and a J-beta primer mix. TCRdb itself ran the 5' RACE reads through MiXCR, one entry per CDR3 protein. The sample shows over 1,500,000 distinct CDR3 sequences, roughly 43% of them seen only once.

This chain links TRBV15 with TRBJ2-3, with 8 positions matching TRBD2. Input material: blood. This sequence was found in a human donor in good health. CDR3: CATTLHRGGRETQYF. The CDR3 DNA is TGTGCCACCACCCTTCATCGGGGGGGCCGTGAGACGCAGTATTTT.